This T cell receptor beta chain came from a study of cytomegalovirus exposure and HLA in healthy donors. Study-level results: Reports indicated that the classifier achieved high specificity and sensitivity in diagnosing cytomegalovirus status. Associated with cytomegalovirus, according to the listing, were 150 to 200 TCR beta chains. TCR beta sequences reportedly predicted most subjects' HLA-A and HLA-B alleles accurately.

The CDR3 is made up of 13 amino acids. V lost 6 bases to trimming and J lost 5 bases, with 13 bases between them. Germline V CDR1 and CDR2: MNHEY, SVGAGI. Amplification used 60 Vbeta primers and 13 Jbeta primers. The assay was immunoSEQ multiplex PCR, and TCRdb's table has in-frame clones only and misses some. The sample contains roughly 100,000 clones, 77% of which appear only once. As for this clone: What it binds is unknown.

The sample comprised PBMCs. The clonotype originates from a male donor in good health and CMV-seropositive. The chain links TRBV6-5 to TRBJ2-5; D is possibly TRBD1 (6 bases). In DNA, the CDR3 is TGTGCCAGCAGAGGGCAGGGGTTTGAGACCCAGTACTTC. It yields the protein CASRGQGFETQYF.